This record looks at one TCR beta chain sequence and its context. It was with random hexamers that 0.5 to 1 ug RNA was reverse transcribed. Across 54 Vbeta and 13 Jbeta, TCR beta CDR3 was amplified with immunoSEQ multiplex PCR. Via MiXCR, TCRdb re-called the immunoSEQ multiplex PCR reads, giving one row per CDR3 protein. The sample carries more than 200,000 distinct CDR3 sequences, 85% to 95% recorded once. This sample was included in a study of CD8 T cells in Susac syndrome. Overall study: At the time their blood was drawn, patients with Susac syndrome were either therapy-naive, on corticosteroids (with some of them also receiving intravenous immunoglobulin), or on intravenous immunoglobulin alone.

In blood CD8+ and CD4+ T cells, TCR beta underwent sequencing. CDR1 is LGHDT and CDR2 is YNNKEL in the germline V gene (reference sequence). The CDR3 has 17 amino acids. After removal of 1 base from V and 4 bases from J, the junction contained 8 bases not matched to a gene. The rearrangement uses TRBV3-1 and TRBJ2-1; 9 nucleotides match TRBD1. This clonotype was sampled from a human donor with Susac syndrome. Specimen: CD4+ T cells from PBMCs. The CDR3 coding sequence is TGTGCCAGCAGCCAAGCTCCCCCCGGACAGGGGTACAATGAGCAGTTCTTC. Its protein product is CASSQAPPGQGYNEQFF.